The following is a T cell receptor beta chain sequence with its context. Original handling: Scientists estimated how many nucleated cells there were by amplifying reference gene primers. TCRdb's copy holds only in-frame clones and misses some; the assay was immunoSEQ multiplex PCR. Clonal size and the V and J genes are those of that table, whereas D and trimming came from the DNA. The data show over 70,000 clones, about 91% seen once. CDR1 is MNHNS, CDR2 SASEGT, per germline. The CDR3 consists of 14 residues. The V and J ends lost 3 bases and 7 bases respectively, with 13 bases between them. The source of the sample is a study of blood T cell repertoires in COVID-19. Whole-study context: The United States, Italy and Spain provided the acute and convalescent COVID-19 samples. In each case, the material was cDNA or gDNA derived from T cells, B-cell-depleted T cells, or PBMCs.

This receptor was obtained from a woman aged 80 or over with acute or convalescent COVID-19. Sequencing was carried out using peripheral blood. This sequence joins TRBV6-1 and TRBJ2-1; D is perhaps TRBD2 (7 bases). The CDR3 protein is CASSDVGGGNEQFF. The CDR3 coding sequence is TGTGCCAGCAGTGATGTGGGAGGGGGAAATGAGCAGTTCTTC.